The 16 T cell receptor beta chains reported below all come from one sample, sequenced in a study of OX40 agonist ivuxolimab in advanced cancers. Library preparation was by the immunoSEQ multiplex PCR assay. The source is immuneACCESS, and TCRdb retained only in-frame sequences with V and J called. Part of the clones is not carried over; for the studies checked, unresolved V genes explain less than half of this, and the remainder is unexplained. This sample is represented by approximately 11,000 clones; roughly 69% of them were singletons. Of the sample, 45% to 55% falls within the top ten clones. The sequencing here drew on CD4+ or CD8+ T cells sorted from blood, taken in a trial of the OX40 agonist ivuxolimab. Receptors were obtained from an adult with an advanced solid tumor such as melanoma, head and neck, liver or kidney cancer.

The CDR3 region is CASSLGGFGANVLTF. The DNA for the CDR3 is TGTGCCAGCAGCTTAGGGGGTTTTGGGGCCAACGTCCTGACTTTC. This sequence joins TRBV7-9 and TRBJ2-6; D unclear. The CDR3 runs to 15 residues. The V gene lost 1 base and the J gene lost 3 bases, with 7 bases spanning the gap. CDR1 SEHNR and CDR2 FQNEAQ come from the germline V gene (reference sequence). The entire variable domain, with the rest obtained from reference TRBV7-9 and TRBJ2-6, is as follows: DTGVSQNPRHKITKRGQNVTFRCDPISEHNRLYWYRQTLGQGPEFLTYFQNEAQLEKSRLLSDRFSAERPKGSFSTLEIQRTEQGDSAMYLCASSLGGFGANVLTFGAGSRLTVL.

For the CDR3, the DNA is TGTGCCAGCAGACTTCAGGGGGCTAGCGAGGGAGATACGCAGTATTTT. Protein: CASRLQGASEGDTQYF. The chain combines TRBV28 with TRBJ2-3; TRBD1 matches at 8 bases. This CDR3 has 16 amino acids. Germline CDR1 MDHEN, CDR2 SYDVKM. With V trimmed by 6 bases and J by 5 bases, 13 bases remained unmatched.

V usage is TRBV10-3 and J usage is TRBJ2-7; D is unresolved. Germline V gene lookup returns CDR1 ENHRY and CDR2 SYGVKD. The CDR3 sequence is 14 residues long. Deletions cut 3 bases from V and 2 bases from J, with 11 bases between. The CDR3 reads CAISDALSTYEQYF. DNA for the CDR3: TGTGCCATCAGTGACGCTCTATCGACCTACGAGCAGTACTTC.

The gene calls are TRBV6-5 and TRBJ2-7; weak D call: TRBD1 (6 bases). The germline gives CDR1 MNHEY, CDR2 SVGAGI. V was pared by 5 bases and J by 2 bases, with 13 bases between. The CDR3 is made up of 14 amino acids. The CDR3 region has the DNA TGTGCCAGCAGTGACAGGCCAACGGCCTACGAGCAGTACTTC. Its translation is CASSDRPTAYEQYF.

The gene calls are TRBV7-9 and TRBJ2-3; TRBD2 matches 13 bases. Germline V gives CDR1 SEHNR, CDR2 FQNEAQ (reference sequence). J gave up 3 bases and V 6 bases, and 9 bases lay outside the gene matches. This CDR3 region has 17 residues. CDR3 sequence reads: CASRGWTSGSGTDTQYF. CDR3 in DNA: TGTGCCAGCAGGGGGTGGACTAGCGGGAGTGGTACAGATACGCAGTATTTT. The full variable domain, in which reference TRBV7-9 and TRBJ2-3 provide the parts outside the CDR3, is DTGVSQNPRHKITKRGQNVTFRCDPISEHNRLYWYRQTLGQGPEFLTYFQNEAQLEKSRLLSDRFSAERPKGSFSTLEIQRTEQGDSAMYLCASRGWTSGSGTDTQYFGPGTRLTVL.

The chain joins TRBV5-8 to TRBJ2-2; the D is unclear. The CDR3 totals 14 residues. The ends were cut back, 0 bases at V and 5 bases at J, with 8 bases in the middle. Germline assignment: CDR1 SGHTS and CDR2 YDEGEE. CDR3 DNA: TGTGCCAGCAGCTTGGCTCTAAGGACCGGGGAGCTGTTTTTT. This translates into CASSLALRTGELFF.

Sample share makes this clone medium-sized. The rearrangement uses TRBV9 and TRBJ1-2, with D uncertain. The V and J ends lost 0 bases and 2 bases respectively, with 14 bases between them. Germline V gives CDR1 SGDLS, CDR2 YYNGEE. The CDR3 is 16 residues long. This CDR3 is CASSVAPDGENYGYTF. The CDR3 coding sequence is TGTGCCAGCAGCGTAGCGCCGGACGGGGAAAACTATGGCTACACCTTC.

V and J are TRBV10-1 and TRBJ2-5; 8 bases fit TRBD2. CDR1 and CDR2 (germline): WNHNN, SYGVQD (reference sequence). V trimming: 4 bases; J trimming: 0 bases; junction bases outside the gene matches: 4. The CDR3 is 15 residues long. In nucleotides, the CDR3 is TGCGCCAGCAGTGGGGCGGGAGGTTACCAAGAGACCCAGTACTTC. This encodes CASSGAGGYQETQYF.

The J gene is TRBJ1-1, the V gene TRBV13, with 8 bases that match TRBD1. Germline CDR1 and CDR2: PRHDT and FYEKMQ (reference sequence). The CDR3 totals 14 residues. The ends lost 5 bases at V and 4 bases at J; junction bases unmatched: 6. In DNA, the CDR3 is TGTGCCAGCAGCACTTTACAGGGGGGCACTGAAGCTTTCTTT. As protein: CASSTLQGGTEAFF.

This clone occurred once. The chain employs TRBV5-5 and TRBJ1-1; D perhaps matches TRBD1 (6 bases). The CDR3 has 15 amino acids. The germline V and J ends were trimmed by 2 bases and 0 bases, with 11 bases remaining between them. Germline CDR1 reads SGHKS; CDR2 reads YYEKEE (reference sequence). Here the CDR3 reads CASSLGGGVNTEAFF. The CDR3 DNA is TGTGCCAGCAGCTTAGGCGGGGGCGTGAACACTGAAGCTTTCTTT. The entire variable domain, with the rest obtained from reference TRBV5-5 and TRBJ1-1, is as follows: DAGVTQSPTHLIKTRGQQVTLRCSPISGHKSVSWYQQVLGQGPQFIFQYYEKEERGRGNFPDRFSARQFPNYSSELNVNALLLGDSALYLCASSLGGGVNTEAFFGQGTRLTVV.

This chain links TRBV9 with TRBJ2-1; D perhaps matches TRBD2 (6 bases). The germline V gene has CDR1 SGDLS and CDR2 YYNGEE. V dropped 3 bases and J dropped 7 bases, with 14 bases sitting between them. This CDR3 spans 14 amino acids. The CDR3 protein is CASSDSPGGNEQFF. CDR3 in DNA: TGTGCCAGCAGCGATTCACCCGGGGGTAATGAGCAGTTCTTC.

This clone was seen more than once but under ten times. This chain joins TRBV7-8 and TRBJ1-1; D ambiguous. V was cut by 5 bases and J by 1 base, with 11 bases left in between. Germline loops: CDR1 SGHVS, CDR2 FQNEAQ. CDR3 size: 14 residues. The CDR3: CASSPQEGNTEAFF. CDR3 sequence (DNA): TGTGCCAGCAGCCCCCAGGAGGGGAACACTGAAGCTTTCTTT.

This chain connects TRBV12-5 to TRBJ2-5, with no clear D. The assigned J gene may be wrong: the sequence end matches TRBJ2-7 better. Germline values: CDR1 LGHNT, CDR2 FRNRAP. The CDR3 spans 15 residues. CDR3 region: CASGLVFGESYEQYF. CDR3 coding DNA: TGTGCTAGTGGCCTGGTTTTTGGTGAATCCTACGAGCAGTACTTC.

A few counts support this clone. The chain employs TRBV15 and TRBJ2-1; 7 bases match TRBD2. CDR3 length: 14 amino acids. From germline, CDR1 is LNHNV and CDR2 YYDKDF (reference sequence). With 4 bases clipped from V and 8 bases from J, the junction kept 8 bases outside the gene matches. CDR3 coding DNA: TGTGCCACCAGCACTCTCGGACTAGACCATGAGCAGTTCTTC. Residues: CATSTLGLDHEQFF.

This chain links TRBV29-1 with TRBJ2-7, with 7 bases identical to TRBD2. The CDR3 sequence is 14 residues long. Trimming at V came to 4 bases and at J to 1 base, leaving 7 bases not matched to a gene. CDR1 is SQVTM, CDR2 ANQGSEA, per germline. The CDR3: CSVGVWRGSYEQYF. The CDR3 nucleotides are TGCAGCGTTGGGGTCTGGCGGGGGTCCTACGAGCAGTACTTC.

The rearrangement uses TRBV7-9 and TRBJ2-1, with TRBD2 matching over 7 bases. Germline assignment: CDR1 SEHNR and CDR2 FQNEAQ (reference sequence). This CDR3 has 11 amino acids. With 3 bases clipped from V and 10 bases from J, the junction kept 0 bases outside the gene matches. CDR3 protein: CASSLTSEQFF. CDR3 nucleotides: TGTGCCAGCAGCTTGACTAGCGAGCAGTTCTTC.